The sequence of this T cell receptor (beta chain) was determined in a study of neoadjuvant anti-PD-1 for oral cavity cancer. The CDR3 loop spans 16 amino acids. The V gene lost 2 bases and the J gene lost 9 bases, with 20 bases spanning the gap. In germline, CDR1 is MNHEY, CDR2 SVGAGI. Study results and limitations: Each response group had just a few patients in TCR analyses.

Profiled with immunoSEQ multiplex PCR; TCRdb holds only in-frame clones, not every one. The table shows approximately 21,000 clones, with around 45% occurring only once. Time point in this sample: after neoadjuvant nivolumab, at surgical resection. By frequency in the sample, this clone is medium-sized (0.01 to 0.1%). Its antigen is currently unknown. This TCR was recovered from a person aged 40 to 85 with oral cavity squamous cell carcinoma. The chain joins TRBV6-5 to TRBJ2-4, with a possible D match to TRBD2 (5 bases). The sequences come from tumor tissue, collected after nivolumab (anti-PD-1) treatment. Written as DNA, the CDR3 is TGTGCCAGCAGTTACAAGTCGCCCGGAGGTGGTGGCATTCAGTACTTC. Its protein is CASSYKSPGGGGIQYF.